The clone carrying this TCR beta chain was observed many times. The antigen is not known. This sample is drawn from a study of T cells in Graves' hyperthyroidism and ophthalmopathy. Turning to the study itself: Peripheral blood sampling occurred at initial diagnosis, before any treatment. Findings and limits, study-wide: The model anticipated ophthalmopathy a median about 7.1 months pre-onset.

CDR3 length: 13 residues. J gave up 9 bases and V 6 bases, and 11 bases lay outside the gene matches. The authors obtained PBMCs from roughly 9.7 ml of fresh peripheral blood. Amplification of TCR beta CDR3 regions used RNA as the template. First-round RT-PCR of the TCR CDR3 relied on the HTBI primer set. MiXCR was run by TCRdb on the multiplex PCR reads, yielding one entry per CDR3 protein. Of 200,000 to 250,000 distinct CDR3 sequences listed, about a sixth are singletons. The chain recombines TRBV12-3 or TRBV12-4 with TRBJ2-7; 7 bases agree with TRBD1. Sequencing was done on a sample of blood. The receptor was isolated from a woman aged 18-29 years with Graves' ophthalmopathy. DNA for the CDR3: TGTGCCAGCAGCCAAGGGACAGCTACTCGGCAGTACTTC. It is translated as CASSQGTATRQYF.